The rows below give T cell receptor beta chains drawn from one sample of a study of blood T cell repertoires in COVID-19. TCRdb keeps only in-frame clones here, not all; method: immunoSEQ multiplex PCR. This table holds tens of thousands of clones, about 89% found once. The sequencing sample was made of peripheral blood. The receptors come from a man between 60 and 70 years old with acute or convalescent COVID-19. Each CDR3 is given with its conserved first and last residue. D genes are given only for firm matches. Only part of the rows carry a size: once, few, many, or a class if the clone is expanded.

TRBJ2-3 TRBV29-1 . TRBD1 TGCAGCGCCTCGGACAGGCTCACAGATACGCAGTATTTT CSASDRLTDTQYF
TRBJ2-2 TRBV5-5 . . TGTGCCAGCAGCTTGGGGGGAGCCGGGGAGCTGTTTTTT CASSLGGAGELFF
TRBJ2-7 TRBV18 . . TGTGCCAGCTCCGAATCCTTTAGCTCCTACGAGCAGTACTTC CASSESFSSYEQYF
TRBJ1-4 TRBV4-1 . TRBD1 TGCGCCAGCAGCCGGGACAGGTTGAAGGTAAAACTGTTTTTT CASSRDRLKVKLFF
TRBJ1-1 TRBV5-6 . TRBD1 TGTGCCAGCAGCTCACGCCATAGGACAGGGGGCTTCATGAACACTGAAGCTTTCTTT CASSSRHRTGGFMNTEAFF
TRBJ2-3 TRBV18 . . TGTGCCAGCTCACCACCTCATAGCACAGATACGCAGTATTTT CASSPPHSTDTQYF
TRBJ1-3 TRBV10-3 . . TGTGCCATCAATGCGGCTGGAAACACCATATATTTT CAINAAGNTIYF
TRBJ2-6 TRBV2 . . TGTGCCAGCTCCGGAAGGACTGCCAGCTCTGGGGCCAACGTCCTGACTTTC CASSGRTASSGANVLTF
TRBJ1-1 TRBV12-5 . . TGTGCTAGTGGTTTGGTACTGGGTGGAGGGACCACTGAAGCTTTCTTT CASGLVLGGGTTEAFF
TRBJ1-2 TRBV7-9 . . TGTGCCAGCAGCTTAGTTACGGGGTCCTCCCTTCCTAACTATGGCTACACCTTC CASSLVTGSSLPNYGYTF
TRBJ1-2 TRBV10-3 . TRBD1 TGTGCCATCAGAGCCGGGACAGAGGATGGCTACACCTTC CAIRAGTEDGYTF
TRBJ2-3 TRBV19 . TRBD1 TGTGCCAGTAGTACGTGGACAGGATTCACAGATACGCAGTATTTT CASSTWTGFTDTQYF
TRBJ2-3 TRBV27 . . TGTGCCAGCAGTTTCAGGGGCGGGACAGATACGCAGTATTTT CASSFRGGTDTQYF
TRBJ1-2 TRBV2 . TRBD1 TGTGCCAGCGCAATCGGACAGGGCCGATCAAACTACACCTTC CASAIGQGRSNYTF
TRBJ2-2 TRBV9 . . TGTGCCAGCAGCGTAGGTGGACAGAACACCGGGGAGCTGTTTTTT CASSVGGQNTGELFF
TRBJ2-1 TRBV10-3 . TRBD1 TGTGCCATCAGCCGAGGACAGGCTAGCAATGAGCAGTTCTTC CAISRGQASNEQFF
TRBJ1-6 TRBV12-5 . TRBD1 TGTGCTAGTGGCCGGACAGGACCGATGAATTCACCCCTCCACTTT CASGRTGPMNSPLHF
TRBJ2-7 TRBV29-1 . TRBD1 TGCAGCGTGAGGACAGGAGTAAACGAGCAGTACTTC CSVRTGVNEQYF
TRBJ1-1 TRBV27 . . TGTGCCAGCAGTTTGGCGGTTCAGTCTGAAGCTTTCTTT CASSLAVQSEAFF
TRBJ1-3 TRBV6-5 . . TGTGCCAGCGGCCATCCACCCTCTGGAAACACCATATATTTT CASGHPPSGNTIYF
TRBJ1-5 TRBV5-6 . TRBD1 TGTGCCAGCAGCCCTGACAGGGGGCGCCGTCAGCCCCAGCATTTT CASSPDRGRRQPQHF
TRBJ1-1 TRBV5-1 . TRBD1 TGCGCCAGCAGCGACAGGGGGGTCATGAACACTGAAGCTTTCTTT CASSDRGVMNTEAFF
TRBJ2-7 TRBV6-5 . . TGTGCCAGCTACCGGGACTACGAGCAGTACTTC CASYRDYEQYF
TRBJ1-1 TRBV6-5 few . TGTGCCAGCAGATTCGGAGGTTTAATGAACACTGAAGCTTTCTTT CASRFGGLMNTEAFF
TRBJ1-6 TRBV7-3 . . TGTGCCAGCAGCTCCGGGGTCGATCTTTCACCCCTCCACTTT CASSSGVDLSPLHF
TRBJ2-7 TRBV7-8 . . TGTGCCAGCAGCTACATACAGGGCTCCTACGAGCAGTACTTC CASSYIQGSYEQYF
TRBJ2-3 TRBV27 . TRBD1 TGTGCCAGCAGTTTAATAACAGGGGTAGTCACAGATACGCAGTATTTT CASSLITGVVTDTQYF
TRBJ2-1 TRBV24-1 . TRBD2 TGTGCCACCAGTGATTTGAAAGGGGAGGGTTACAATGAGCAGTTCTTC CATSDLKGEGYNEQFF
TRBJ2-3 TRBV7-2 once . TGTGCCAGCAGATTTACACGAAGCACAGATACGCAGTATTTT CASRFTRSTDTQYF
TRBJ2-1 TRBV4-1 . . TGCGCCAGCAGCCAAGATTTGAGTAGTTCTTACAATGAGCAGTTCTTC CASSQDLSSSYNEQFF
TRBJ2-7 TRBV2 . . TGTGCTCGGCAGGAATCTTCCTACGAGCAGTACTTC CARQESSYEQYF